These 23 T cell receptor beta chains originate from one sample sequenced in a study of shared clonotypes between healthy human individuals. Using immunoSEQ multiplex PCR, the repertoire was profiled, and TCRdb retains in-frame clones only, with some absent. In the table there are about 1.5 million clones, around 95% of which are singletons. The sequencing input was naive CD4+ T cells sorted from blood. Subset defined: CD45RA+ positively selected. Receptors originate from a man aged 25-45 years in good health.

This rearrangement joins TRBV5-6 to TRBJ1-4, with 7 bases that match TRBD1. This CDR3 spans 15 amino acids. Germline V gives CDR1 SGHDT, CDR2 YYEEEE. Trimming at V came to 4 bases and at J to 0 bases, leaving 3 bases not matched to a gene. CDR3 residues: CASSPRGSTNEKLFF. For the CDR3, the DNA is TGTGCCAGCAGCCCCAGGGGGTCAACTAATGAAAAACTGTTTTTT.

The chain has TRBV19 and TRBJ2-5; 10 nucleotides match TRBD1. Looked up from germline, CDR1 is LNHDA and CDR2 is SQIVND (reference sequence). The junction had 8 bases not matched to a gene; V was cut back by 5 bases and J by 5 bases. The CDR3 length is 15 residues. The CDR3 is CASSLSGTGVETQYF. In nucleotides, the CDR3 is TGTGCCAGTAGTCTTTCCGGGACAGGGGTCGAGACCCAGTACTTC.

This chain uses TRBV7-6 with TRBJ2-7; D unclear. The V gene's germline CDR1 is SGHVS and CDR2 FNYEAQ. The V and J ends lost 5 bases and 2 bases respectively, with 10 bases between them. The CDR3 sequence is 13 residues long. The CDR3 bases are TGTGCCAGCAGCGTCAGGACGCCCTACGAGCAGTACTTC. Translated: CASSVRTPYEQYF.

The chain is built from TRBV29-1 and TRBJ2-7; the D gene could be TRBD1 or TRBD2 (5 bases each). Germline values: CDR1 SQVTM, CDR2 ANQGSEA. V was cut by 5 bases and J by 2 bases, with 16 bases left in between. The CDR3 contains 14 residues. This CDR3 is CSVRGRLAPYEQYF. For the CDR3, the DNA is TGCAGCGTTAGGGGACGGCTTGCTCCCTACGAGCAGTACTTC.

Points on this clone: The same CDR3 arises from other DNA sequences in this sample as well. The genes are TRBV5-1 and TRBJ2-1; 7 bases are shared with TRBD2. This CDR3 region has 15 residues. CDR1 is SGHRS and CDR2 is YFSETQ in the germline V gene. V shed 0 bases and J 0 bases; nucleotides not matched to a gene: 0. The DNA for the CDR3 is TGCGCCAGCAGCTTGGGCGGGAGCTCCTACAATGAGCAGTTCTTC. Residues: CASSLGGSSYNEQFF. Variable domain in full (rest from reference TRBV5-1 and TRBJ2-1): KAGVTQTPRYLIKTRGQQVTLSCSPISGHRSVSWYQQTPGQGLQFLFEYFSETQRNKGNFPGRFSGRQFSNSRSEMNVSTLELGDSALYLCASSLGGSSYNEQFFGPGTRLTVL.

This chain joins TRBV4-3 and TRBJ2-1; D is perhaps TRBD2 (6 bases). The CDR3 has 14 residues. The V and J ends lost 0 bases and 11 bases respectively, with 14 bases between them. CDR1 is LGHNA and CDR2 is YSLEER in the germline V gene. The CDR3 here is CASSQDTFGLKQFF. The CDR3, as DNA: TGCGCCAGCAGCCAAGATACATTCGGACTAAAGCAGTTCTTC.

The rearrangement uses TRBV4-1 and TRBJ2-1; no clear D gene. The CDR3 is 16 residues long. The V end lost 4 bases, the J end lost 2 bases, and 15 bases lay between the germline ends. Per the germline V gene, CDR1 is MGHRA and CDR2 is YSYEKL. In DNA, the CDR3 is TGCGCCAGCAGCCCCCACTCAGAGCAGACCTACAATGAGCAGTTCTTC. Its translation is CASSPHSEQTYNEQFF.

A single count supports this clone. The CDR3, as DNA: TGTGCCACCAGCCCTAAACGGGTACTAGCGGGATTAAACTCCTACAATGAGCAGTTCTTC. It specifies CATSPKRVLAGLNSYNEQFF. The chain has TRBV15 and TRBJ2-1; the match to TRBD2 covers 10 bases. The J segment lost 0 bases and the V segment lost 5 bases, leaving 16 bases of the junction unmatched. The CDR3 totals 20 residues. Germline CDR1 reads LNHNV; CDR2 reads YYDKDF (reference sequence).

The genes are TRBV4-1 and TRBJ2-3; D might be TRBD2 (5 bases). The germline CDR1 and CDR2 sequences are MGHRA and YSYEKL. V lost 4 bases to trimming and J lost 4 bases, with 18 bases between them. The CDR3 has 16 amino acids. The CDR3 is CASSPQASGGPDTQYF. Written as DNA, the CDR3 is TGCGCCAGCAGCCCGCAGGCCTCCGGAGGCCCAGATACGCAGTATTTT.

This chain uses TRBV5-8 with TRBJ2-2, with TRBD2 matching 13 bases. J lost 6 bases, V lost 4 bases, and 9 bases had no gene match. Germline CDR1 and CDR2: SGHTS and YDEGEE. The CDR3 has 17 residues. The CDR3 bases are TGTGCCAGCAGCCCATGGACTAGCGGGAGAATCCCCGGGGAGCTGTTTTTT. It translates to CASSPWTSGRIPGELFF.

The sample holds one count of this clone. The chain couples TRBV28 to TRBJ2-5, with D tentatively TRBD1 or TRBD2 (6 bases each). CDR3 length: 15 residues. Trimming left V 4 bases short and J 4 bases short, with 16 bases between. CDR1 is MDHEN, CDR2 SYDVKM, per germline. The CDR3 DNA sequence: TGTGCCAGCAGTTGGGTACAGAGGGGGGCAGAGACCCAGTACTTC. Amino acid sequence: CASSWVQRGAETQYF.

The gene calls are TRBV28 and TRBJ2-7; 8 bases map to TRBD1. This CDR3 is 15 amino acids long. V lost 2 bases and J lost 0; bases outside the gene matches: 3. Looked up from germline, CDR1 is MDHEN and CDR2 is SYDVKM. The CDR3: CASSLAGGGSYEQYF. As DNA, the CDR3 is TGTGCCAGCAGTTTAGCAGGGGGCGGCTCCTACGAGCAGTACTTC.

The chain has TRBV27 and TRBJ2-7, with TRBD2 matching over 7 bases. The CDR3 is made up of 18 amino acids. Germline trimming cut 3 bases from V and 3 bases from J; bases unmatched to any gene: 17. The V gene's germline CDR1 is MNHEY and CDR2 SMNVEV (reference sequence). The CDR3 DNA is TGTGCCAGCAGTTTTAGGGGCAGGGAGGGGTTAGGGGACTACGAGCAGTACTTC. Amino acids: CASSFRGREGLGDYEQYF.

The chain carries TRBV6-5 and TRBJ2-7; no firm D call. This CDR3 is built from 14 residues. Germline V gene data show CDR1 as MNHEY and CDR2 as SVGAGI. The germline V and J ends were trimmed by 7 bases and 6 bases, with 19 bases remaining between them. CDR3 sequence reads: CASTRSPGATEQYF. Here the CDR3 DNA reads TGTGCCAGCACCAGATCGCCCGGCGCAACCGAGCAGTACTTC.

The chain uses TRBV6-5 and TRBJ1-1; 7 nucleotides match TRBD1. V lost 1 base and J lost 3; bases outside the gene matches: 2. CDR3 length: 14 amino acids. From germline, CDR1 is MNHEY and CDR2 SVGAGI. The CDR3 region is CASSYFTGDTEAFF. CDR3 coding DNA: TGTGCCAGCAGTTACTTCACAGGGGACACTGAAGCTTTCTTT.

V and J are TRBV11-2 and TRBJ1-1, with D unresolved. Germline CDR1 and CDR2: SGHAT and FQNNGV. Trimming pared 5 bases from V and 0 bases from J, leaving 13 bases between. This CDR3 spans 15 amino acids. The chain's CDR3 is CASSLTQSVNTEAFF. As DNA, the CDR3 is TGTGCCAGCAGCCTCACACAGAGCGTGAACACTGAAGCTTTCTTT.

There are a few counts of this clone. Different DNA sequences within this sample yield the same CDR3. This sequence joins TRBV5-4 and TRBJ2-7, with D possibly TRBD2 on 5 matching bases. V was pared by 4 bases and J by 4 bases, with 12 bases between. CDR1 is SGHNT, CDR2 YYREEE, per germline (reference sequence). The CDR3 has 13 amino acids. This CDR3 is CASSKEAAYEQYF. The CDR3 nucleotides read TGTGCCAGCAGCAAGGAGGCGGCATACGAGCAGTACTTC.

The CDR3 reads CASSEGTSGSKDEQFF. The DNA for the CDR3 is TGTGCCAGCAGTGAAGGGACTAGCGGGAGTAAAGATGAGCAGTTCTTC. The gene calls are TRBV2 and TRBJ2-1; 13 bases line up with TRBD2. CDR1 is SNHLY and CDR2 is FYNNEI in the germline V gene. The CDR3 runs 16 residues. The junction had 5 bases not matched to a gene; V was cut back by 1 base and J by 8 bases.

V and J are TRBV18 and TRBJ2-5; 7 positions agree with TRBD1. The CDR3 length is 14 residues. Germline CDR1 KGHSH, CDR2 LQKENI. With 2 bases clipped from V and 5 bases from J, the junction kept 5 bases outside the gene matches. CDR3 in DNA: TGTGCCAGCTCACCAGGGAGACAGGGCGAGACCCAGTACTTC. Protein sequence: CASSPGRQGETQYF.

Only one count was recorded for this clone. This chain joins TRBV5-1 and TRBJ2-7, with 9 bases that match TRBD1. The V segment lost 3 bases and the J segment 7 bases; nucleotides outside the gene matches: 5. This CDR3 has 13 residues. Germline V gene sequence: CDR1 SGHRS, CDR2 YFSETQ. CDR3 in DNA: TGCGCCAGCAGCTCGAACAGGGGGCTGGAGCAGTACTTC. This codes for CASSSNRGLEQYF. The full variable domain, in which reference TRBV5-1 and TRBJ2-7 provide the parts outside the CDR3, is KAGVTQTPRYLIKTRGQQVTLSCSPISGHRSVSWYQQTPGQGLQFLFEYFSETQRNKGNFPGRFSGRQFSNSRSEMNVSTLELGDSALYLCASSSNRGLEQYFGPGTRLTVT.

This chain uses TRBV28 with TRBJ2-7, with D maybe TRBD1 (5 bases). Per the germline V gene, CDR1 is MDHEN and CDR2 is SYDVKM. CDR3 length equals 12 residues. V gave up 4 bases and J gave up 3 bases, with 7 bases separating them. CDR3 in amino acids: CASSWTNYEQYF. In DNA form, the CDR3 reads TGTGCCAGCAGTTGGACAAACTACGAGCAGTACTTC.

The rearrangement links TRBV5-1 to TRBJ2-3; D might be TRBD2 (5 bases). V was clipped by 5 bases and J by 0 bases, with 13 bases between them. The CDR3 loop spans 15 amino acids. The germline V gene encodes CDR1 SGHRS and CDR2 YFSETQ. CDR3 sequence reads: CASREAVPSTDTQYF. As DNA, the CDR3 is TGCGCCAGCAGGGAAGCGGTTCCTAGCACAGATACGCAGTATTTT. Together with reference TRBV5-1 and TRBJ2-3, the CDR3 gives the full variable domain: KAGVTQTPRYLIKTRGQQVTLSCSPISGHRSVSWYQQTPGQGLQFLFEYFSETQRNKGNFPGRFSGRQFSNSRSEMNVSTLELGDSALYLCASREAVPSTDTQYFGPGTRLTVL.

To note about this clone: Within the sample, other DNA sequences also encode this same CDR3. The rearrangement uses TRBV28 and TRBJ2-7, with 9 bases matching TRBD1. Per germline, CDR1 MDHEN and CDR2 SYDVKM. Germline trimming cut 6 bases from V and 2 bases from J; bases unmatched to any gene: 2. The CDR3 is 13 residues long. DNA of the CDR3: TGTGCCAGCAGGGGGACAGGGACCTACGAGCAGTACTTC. Translating it yields CASRGTGTYEQYF.